This T cell receptor (beta chain) is from a study of OX40 agonist ivuxolimab in advanced cancers. About the research overall: Ivuxolimab doses were 0.01, 0.1, 0.3, 1.5, 3 or 10 mg/kg every 2 weeks.

Prior autoimmune disease or systemic immunosuppression barred patients. Deletions cut 1 base from V and 5 bases from J, with 9 bases between. Germline V lookup: CDR1 SGHTA, CDR2 FQGTGA. The CDR3 extends over 13 amino acids. Of note for this clone: The antigen remains undetermined.

Broader study findings: Clonal expansion from baseline to week 6 occurred in both CD4+ and CD8+ T cells.

Data came from immunoSEQ multiplex PCR; TCRdb stores just in-frame clones and leaves some out. The sample consists of tens of thousands of clones, about 88% of them appearing once. This sample comprised CD4+ or CD8+ T cells sorted from blood, obtained in a trial of the OX40 agonist ivuxolimab. The chain couples TRBV7-3 to TRBJ2-7; D not certain. This TCR was recovered from an adult with an advanced solid tumor such as melanoma, head and neck, liver or kidney cancer. The DNA for the CDR3 is TGTGCCAGCAGCTTAAGGGGTTCGGACGAGCAGTACTTC. Its translation: CASSLRGSDEQYF.